This TCR beta chain was recorded in a study of CD8 T cells in Susac syndrome. Study-level background: Among the sequenced Susac syndrome patients, 5 or 6 had active disease while under ten were in remission. There were Susac syndrome patients who were therapy-naive at blood draw, others on corticosteroids, and others on intravenous immunoglobulin alone.

On this clonotype: The target antigen is unknown.

Purification of the CD8+ and CD4+ T cells relied on negative isolation, and TEMRA cells underwent FACS enrichment. Study observations and caveats: Individuals included in the TCR sequencing and HLA analysis were acknowledged by the study to be relatively few in number.

CDR1 is SGHTA and CDR2 is FQGTGA in the germline V gene. Trimming shortened V by 4 bases and J by 7 bases, and 17 bases separated the two germline ends. The CDR3 totals 15 residues. Random hexamers were used to reverse transcribe 0.5 to 1 ug of RNA. TCRdb called the immunoSEQ multiplex PCR reads again in MiXCR, with one record for every CDR3 protein. The table lists 200,000 to 300,000 distinct CDR3 sequences, about 95% of them singletons, with approximately 0.1% in the top ten. The source of this sequence is a human donor with Susac syndrome. The V and J genes are TRBV7-3 and TRBJ2-1; TRBD2 might be the D (6 bases). The sequencing sample was made of CD4+ T cells from PBMCs. This CDR3 is CASSSRGRAFNEQFF. CDR3 coding DNA: TGTGCCAGCAGCTCGCGGGGCAGGGCATTTAATGAGCAGTTCTTC.